This T cell receptor (beta chain) comes out of a study of STAT3 mutations in large granular lymphocyte leukemia. Study-wide findings and caveats: In some patients, a small highly pathogenic clone possibly went undetected. TCR clonotype switching after therapy occurred in about 35% of the 18 patients. Suggested: STAT3 mutation was not the ancestral event for these clonal expansions. In T-cell large granular lymphocyte leukemia, about half of patients showed multiple immunodominant subclonotypes.

Sequencing used immunoSEQ multiplex PCR; TCRdb keeps in-frame clones, though not all of them. The sample records under 15,000 clones, about 88% being singletons. In regard to this clone: Its antigen is unidentified.

Trimming took 10 bases from V and 5 from J, leaving 23 bases between them. The length of the CDR3 is 15 residues. CDR1 and CDR2 (germline): MNHNY, SVGAGI (reference sequence). This receptor was identified in a man aged 40-49 years with T-cell large granular lymphocyte leukemia. Some clones in this sample may be carry-over from other donors' samples. The chain recombines TRBV6-6 with TRBJ2-5; maybe TRBD2 (7 bases). Sequenced sample: peripheral blood mononuclear cells. The CDR3 region has the DNA TGTGCCACCCATTCCCTAGGGGGGGCGGGGGAGACCCAGTACTTC. This sequence encodes CATHSLGGAGETQYF.